One and the same sample provided the 20 T cell receptor beta chains below, sequenced in a study of CXCR3-negative and CXCR3-positive naive CD8 T cells. 5' RACE that incorporated UMI labels was used to prepare the TRB cDNA libraries. TCRdb reprocessed the 5' RACE reads, with one entry per CDR3 protein and no DNA. The listing contains fewer than 95,000 distinct CDR3 sequences. Material: naive CXCR3- CD8+ T cells from blood. Subset meaning: CD45RO-CCR7+CD27+CD95- naive CD8+ T cells lacking CXCR3 (TNR3-). The source is a human donor in good health. Some clones in this sample may be carry-over from other donors' samples.

The chain is built from TRBV7-9 and TRBJ1-2; with no DNA, the TCRdb D assignment of TRBD1 cannot be verified. Germline CDR1 and CDR2: SEHNR and FQNEAQ (reference sequence). This CDR3 contains 17 residues. The CDR3 reads CASSPSGTDLLQGGYTF.

The V call is TRBV7-2, the J call TRBJ1-4; without DNA, the TCRdb call of TRBD1 cannot be checked. Germline loops: CDR1 SGHTA, CDR2 FQGNSA. This CDR3 contains 16 residues. CDR3: CASSFGTSNMLEKLFF.

The J gene is TRBJ2-3, the V gene TRBV7-8. The length of the CDR3 is 12 residues. Looked up from germline, CDR1 is SGHVS and CDR2 is FQNEAQ. CDR3 in amino acids: CASSSSGDTQYF.

The V call is TRBV29-1, the J call TRBJ2-3; the TCRdb call, TRBD1, lacks DNA for checking. Germline-derived CDR1 and CDR2 are SQVTM and ANQGSEA. CDR3 length: 13 amino acids. CDR3 region: CSATGELEYTQYF.

The CDR3 spells CSVAPGRHTEAFF. This rearrangement joins TRBV29-1 to TRBJ1-1; the D call of TRBD1 rests on TCRdb alone, since no DNA is present to check it. CDR3 length: 13 residues. Germline CDR1 is SQVTM and CDR2 is ANQGSEA.

The chain carries TRBV5-6 and TRBJ2-1; TCRdb designates TRBD2, a call that cannot be tested without DNA. This CDR3 contains 15 residues. The germline gives CDR1 SGHDT, CDR2 YYEEEE. Here the CDR3 reads CASSLGLWLANEQFF.

The chain links TRBV29-1 to TRBJ1-2; without DNA, the TCRdb call of TRBD1 cannot be checked. Germline V gene data show CDR1 as SQVTM and CDR2 as ANQGSEA. The CDR3 has 14 amino acids. The CDR3 here is CSVEIAGQDYGYTF.

The V call is TRBV20-1, the J call TRBJ2-7; checking the TCRdb D call of TRBD1 is not possible without DNA. Germline V gene sequence: CDR1 DFQATT, CDR2 SNEGSKA (reference sequence). This CDR3 has 15 amino acids. The CDR3 reads CSASYRDRSSYEQYF.

V and J are TRBV29-1 and TRBJ2-7. This CDR3 comprises 12 residues. CDR1 is SQVTM and CDR2 is ANQGSEA in the germline V gene. CDR3 in amino acids: CSVEGQSYEQYF.

CDR3 in amino acids: CASSDFGTGDKQFF. The V gene is TRBV2, the J gene TRBJ2-1; TCRdb proposes TRBD1, but this gene call is untestable without DNA. Germline CDR1 SNHLY, CDR2 FYNNEI. The CDR3 is 14 amino acids.

V and J are TRBV3-1 and TRBJ2-7. The CDR3 has 14 residues. Germline-derived CDR1 and CDR2 are LGHDT and YNNKEL (reference sequence). The CDR3 protein is CASSQEGELYEQYF.

This rearrangement joins TRBV7-2 to TRBJ2-7. Per the germline V gene, CDR1 is SGHTA and CDR2 is FQGNSA. The CDR3 runs to 16 residues. The CDR3 here is CASSLEPLTSIDEQYF.

The V call is TRBV5-1, the J call TRBJ1-2; TCRdb's D call, TRBD1, is unchecked because there is no DNA. The CDR3 is 15 amino acids. Germline assignment: CDR1 SGHRS and CDR2 YFSETQ. CDR3 loop: CASSLDGDRRAGYTF.

The rearrangement links TRBV29-1 to TRBJ2-5; without DNA, the TCRdb call of TRBD2 cannot be checked. Germline lookup yields CDR1 SQVTM and CDR2 ANQGSEA. The CDR3 sequence is 14 residues long. The CDR3 here is CSVTQAGYQETQYF.

The CDR3 sequence: CASSAGGGDYEQYF. The chain recombines TRBV2 with TRBJ2-7; the D call from TCRdb, TRBD2, cannot be confirmed without DNA. The germline gives CDR1 SNHLY, CDR2 FYNNEI. The CDR3 has 14 amino acids.

The chain couples TRBV7-6 to TRBJ1-1; TCRdb's D gene call, TRBD1, goes unchecked for lack of DNA. Germline CDR1 is SGHVS and CDR2 is FNYEAQ. The CDR3 totals 14 residues. This CDR3 reads CASSFTGVDTEAFF.

The V call is TRBV5-4, the J call TRBJ2-7; there is no DNA to check the TCRdb D call of TRBD1. The length of the CDR3 is 13 residues. From germline, CDR1 is SGHNT and CDR2 YYREEE (reference sequence). CDR3 in amino acids: CASSFGGEYEQYF.

This sequence joins TRBV4-2 and TRBJ1-1. This CDR3 region has 13 residues. Germline assignment: CDR1 LGHNA and CDR2 YNFKEQ. This CDR3 is CASSQVSAGEAFF.

J is TRBJ2-1 and V is TRBV29-1; TCRdb proposes TRBD1, but this gene call is untestable without DNA. This CDR3 spans 11 amino acids. Germline assignment: CDR1 SQVTM and CDR2 ANQGSEA. CDR3 in amino acids: CSVVEGVEQFF.

V gene TRBV29-1 combines with J gene TRBJ2-3; TCRdb calls TRBD1, which cannot be checked without DNA. CDR3 length equals 17 residues. Germline values: CDR1 SQVTM, CDR2 ANQGSEA. CDR3 sequence reads: CSVEDFSGTASTDTQYF.